This T cell receptor beta chain appears in the sequencing data of a study of early T cells in non-severe SARS-CoV-2 infection. Study overall: Sequencing targeted bulk RNA from unsorted whole blood, leaving chains unpaired. General observations from the study: Missing private and CD4 specificities, VDJdb matching favored anti-spike CD8 responses.

Individual cDNA molecules received unique molecular identifiers. TCRdb called the 5' RACE reads again in MiXCR, with one record for every CDR3 protein. The sample lists tens of thousands of distinct CDR3 sequences, around 14% occurring once. This clonotype was observed at least ten times. No antigen is known for it. Trimming removed 5 bases at V and 1 base at J, with 8 bases between. Germline assignment: CDR1 SEHNR and CDR2 FQNEAQ (reference sequence). This CDR3 region has 14 residues. The chain combines TRBV7-9 with TRBJ2-2, with D maybe TRBD1 (6 bases). Source material: whole blood. This sequence originates from an adult who was a healthcare worker with PCR-confirmed SARS-CoV-2 infection or an uninfected control (not recorded which). DNA of the CDR3: TGTGCCAGCAGCCCGACAGGGAACACCGGGGAGCTGTTTTTT. It specifies CASSPTGNTGELFF.